Presented here are 10 T cell receptor beta chains from one specimen sequenced in a study of blood T cells in healthy people across ages. Then a second PCR, running about 6 to 12 cycles, was carried out with a sample-barcoded 5' primer and a J-beta primer mix. TCRdb passed the 5' RACE reads through MiXCR, listing each CDR3 protein once. The sample carries 1,500,000 or so distinct CDR3 sequences, roughly two fifths recorded once. The sample taken for sequencing was blood. Receptor source: a woman between 18 and 30 years old in good health.

Note on this clonotype: A read error is possible here, since a much larger clone lies one base away. This sequence joins TRBV10-3 and TRBJ2-7; 8 bases map to TRBD2. Judging by the DNA end, TRBJ2-5 fits better; the J call may be wrong. Germline V gives CDR1 ENHRY, CDR2 SYGVKD. CDR3 length: 16 residues. Here the CDR3 DNA reads TGTGCCATCCGTGAGGGCTCGACTAGCGTCGGGGAGACCCAGTACTTC. As protein: CAIREGSTSVGETQYF.

The CDR3 DNA reads TGCAGTGCTAGAGAACTGACAGGAGGTGGCTACACCTTC. Translating gives CSARELTGGGYTF. The chain employs TRBV20-1 and TRBJ1-2, with D possibly TRBD1 on 6 matching bases. Germline assignment: CDR1 DFQATT and CDR2 SNEGSKA (reference sequence). The CDR3 has 13 amino acids. V was shortened by 0 bases and J by 7 bases, with 12 bases between the two germline ends.

This clonotype was seen more than once but under ten times. The J gene is TRBJ2-3, the V gene TRBV12-3 or TRBV12-4; maybe TRBD1 (5 bases). The CDR3 has 15 residues. V was pared by 6 bases and J by 4 bases, with 17 bases between. In nucleotides, the CDR3 is TGTGCCAGCAGCCAAGGAGACAGTGTCCCAGATACGCAGTATTTT. It translates to CASSQGDSVPDTQYF.

This clonotype was recorded a few times. The J gene is TRBJ2-1, the V gene TRBV5-1; 8 bases are a match to TRBD1. J gave up 8 bases and V 3 bases, and 13 bases lay outside the gene matches. Germline assignment: CDR1 SGHRS and CDR2 YFSETQ. This CDR3 has 16 residues. DNA for the CDR3: TGCGCCAGCAGCTCGCCAGAGACAGGGGCATTGTATGAGCAGTTCTTC. Protein: CASSSPETGALYEQFF.

The CDR3 sequence: CSARGRVGNGYTF. Written as DNA, the CDR3 is TGCAGTGCTAGAGGTCGGGTCGGGAATGGCTACACCTTC. The chain joins TRBV20-1 to TRBJ1-2, with no clear D. The V and J ends lost 1 base and 6 bases respectively, with 12 bases between them. Germline V gene data show CDR1 as DFQATT and CDR2 as SNEGSKA (reference sequence). The CDR3 length is 13 residues.

The chain carries TRBV16 and TRBJ1-2; D perhaps matches TRBD1 (6 bases). The germline gives CDR1 KGHSY, CDR2 FQNENV. V was shortened by 0 bases and J by 4 bases, with 15 bases between the two germline ends. This CDR3 has 16 residues. The chain's CDR3 is CASSQSSGDTVYGYTF. DNA of the CDR3: TGTGCCAGCAGCCAATCGTCAGGGGATACGGTCTATGGCTACACCTTC.

This clonotype has only a few counts. This rearrangement joins TRBV7-8 to TRBJ2-5; no firm D call. From germline, CDR1 is SGHVS and CDR2 FQNEAQ. Trimming cost V 4 bases and J 2 bases, with 8 bases left between them. The length of the CDR3 is 13 residues. The CDR3 loop is CASSSKHQETQYF. The DNA for the CDR3 is TGTGCCAGCAGCTCGAAGCATCAAGAGACCCAGTACTTC.

The V call is TRBV4-3, the J call TRBJ2-3; TRBD2 aligns across 10 bases. Trimming at V came to 2 bases and at J to 2 bases, leaving 7 bases not matched to a gene. The V gene's germline CDR1 is LGHNA and CDR2 YSLEER. This CDR3 comprises 17 residues. As DNA, the CDR3 is TGCGCCAGCAGCCAACTACTAGCGGGGTCATACACAGATACGCAGTATTTT. Translation gives CASSQLLAGSYTDTQYF.

This chain connects TRBV28 to TRBJ2-7, with D possibly being TRBD1 (6 bases). The CDR3 contains 14 residues. Germline CDR1 and CDR2: MDHEN and SYDVKM. Trimming pared 2 bases from V and 5 bases from J, leaving 13 bases between. CDR3 sequence reads: CASSLRGQTDEQYF. For the CDR3, the DNA is TGTGCCAGCAGTTTACGAGGACAGACCGACGAGCAGTACTTC.

The chain recombines TRBV12-3 or TRBV12-4 with TRBJ2-3, with 7 positions matching TRBD2. The V segment lost 1 base and the J segment 4 bases; nucleotides outside the gene matches: 5. The CDR3 is 15 amino acids. CDR3 sequence: CASSLGPGGPDTQYF. DNA of the CDR3: TGTGCCAGCAGTTTAGGTCCGGGAGGCCCAGATACGCAGTATTTT.